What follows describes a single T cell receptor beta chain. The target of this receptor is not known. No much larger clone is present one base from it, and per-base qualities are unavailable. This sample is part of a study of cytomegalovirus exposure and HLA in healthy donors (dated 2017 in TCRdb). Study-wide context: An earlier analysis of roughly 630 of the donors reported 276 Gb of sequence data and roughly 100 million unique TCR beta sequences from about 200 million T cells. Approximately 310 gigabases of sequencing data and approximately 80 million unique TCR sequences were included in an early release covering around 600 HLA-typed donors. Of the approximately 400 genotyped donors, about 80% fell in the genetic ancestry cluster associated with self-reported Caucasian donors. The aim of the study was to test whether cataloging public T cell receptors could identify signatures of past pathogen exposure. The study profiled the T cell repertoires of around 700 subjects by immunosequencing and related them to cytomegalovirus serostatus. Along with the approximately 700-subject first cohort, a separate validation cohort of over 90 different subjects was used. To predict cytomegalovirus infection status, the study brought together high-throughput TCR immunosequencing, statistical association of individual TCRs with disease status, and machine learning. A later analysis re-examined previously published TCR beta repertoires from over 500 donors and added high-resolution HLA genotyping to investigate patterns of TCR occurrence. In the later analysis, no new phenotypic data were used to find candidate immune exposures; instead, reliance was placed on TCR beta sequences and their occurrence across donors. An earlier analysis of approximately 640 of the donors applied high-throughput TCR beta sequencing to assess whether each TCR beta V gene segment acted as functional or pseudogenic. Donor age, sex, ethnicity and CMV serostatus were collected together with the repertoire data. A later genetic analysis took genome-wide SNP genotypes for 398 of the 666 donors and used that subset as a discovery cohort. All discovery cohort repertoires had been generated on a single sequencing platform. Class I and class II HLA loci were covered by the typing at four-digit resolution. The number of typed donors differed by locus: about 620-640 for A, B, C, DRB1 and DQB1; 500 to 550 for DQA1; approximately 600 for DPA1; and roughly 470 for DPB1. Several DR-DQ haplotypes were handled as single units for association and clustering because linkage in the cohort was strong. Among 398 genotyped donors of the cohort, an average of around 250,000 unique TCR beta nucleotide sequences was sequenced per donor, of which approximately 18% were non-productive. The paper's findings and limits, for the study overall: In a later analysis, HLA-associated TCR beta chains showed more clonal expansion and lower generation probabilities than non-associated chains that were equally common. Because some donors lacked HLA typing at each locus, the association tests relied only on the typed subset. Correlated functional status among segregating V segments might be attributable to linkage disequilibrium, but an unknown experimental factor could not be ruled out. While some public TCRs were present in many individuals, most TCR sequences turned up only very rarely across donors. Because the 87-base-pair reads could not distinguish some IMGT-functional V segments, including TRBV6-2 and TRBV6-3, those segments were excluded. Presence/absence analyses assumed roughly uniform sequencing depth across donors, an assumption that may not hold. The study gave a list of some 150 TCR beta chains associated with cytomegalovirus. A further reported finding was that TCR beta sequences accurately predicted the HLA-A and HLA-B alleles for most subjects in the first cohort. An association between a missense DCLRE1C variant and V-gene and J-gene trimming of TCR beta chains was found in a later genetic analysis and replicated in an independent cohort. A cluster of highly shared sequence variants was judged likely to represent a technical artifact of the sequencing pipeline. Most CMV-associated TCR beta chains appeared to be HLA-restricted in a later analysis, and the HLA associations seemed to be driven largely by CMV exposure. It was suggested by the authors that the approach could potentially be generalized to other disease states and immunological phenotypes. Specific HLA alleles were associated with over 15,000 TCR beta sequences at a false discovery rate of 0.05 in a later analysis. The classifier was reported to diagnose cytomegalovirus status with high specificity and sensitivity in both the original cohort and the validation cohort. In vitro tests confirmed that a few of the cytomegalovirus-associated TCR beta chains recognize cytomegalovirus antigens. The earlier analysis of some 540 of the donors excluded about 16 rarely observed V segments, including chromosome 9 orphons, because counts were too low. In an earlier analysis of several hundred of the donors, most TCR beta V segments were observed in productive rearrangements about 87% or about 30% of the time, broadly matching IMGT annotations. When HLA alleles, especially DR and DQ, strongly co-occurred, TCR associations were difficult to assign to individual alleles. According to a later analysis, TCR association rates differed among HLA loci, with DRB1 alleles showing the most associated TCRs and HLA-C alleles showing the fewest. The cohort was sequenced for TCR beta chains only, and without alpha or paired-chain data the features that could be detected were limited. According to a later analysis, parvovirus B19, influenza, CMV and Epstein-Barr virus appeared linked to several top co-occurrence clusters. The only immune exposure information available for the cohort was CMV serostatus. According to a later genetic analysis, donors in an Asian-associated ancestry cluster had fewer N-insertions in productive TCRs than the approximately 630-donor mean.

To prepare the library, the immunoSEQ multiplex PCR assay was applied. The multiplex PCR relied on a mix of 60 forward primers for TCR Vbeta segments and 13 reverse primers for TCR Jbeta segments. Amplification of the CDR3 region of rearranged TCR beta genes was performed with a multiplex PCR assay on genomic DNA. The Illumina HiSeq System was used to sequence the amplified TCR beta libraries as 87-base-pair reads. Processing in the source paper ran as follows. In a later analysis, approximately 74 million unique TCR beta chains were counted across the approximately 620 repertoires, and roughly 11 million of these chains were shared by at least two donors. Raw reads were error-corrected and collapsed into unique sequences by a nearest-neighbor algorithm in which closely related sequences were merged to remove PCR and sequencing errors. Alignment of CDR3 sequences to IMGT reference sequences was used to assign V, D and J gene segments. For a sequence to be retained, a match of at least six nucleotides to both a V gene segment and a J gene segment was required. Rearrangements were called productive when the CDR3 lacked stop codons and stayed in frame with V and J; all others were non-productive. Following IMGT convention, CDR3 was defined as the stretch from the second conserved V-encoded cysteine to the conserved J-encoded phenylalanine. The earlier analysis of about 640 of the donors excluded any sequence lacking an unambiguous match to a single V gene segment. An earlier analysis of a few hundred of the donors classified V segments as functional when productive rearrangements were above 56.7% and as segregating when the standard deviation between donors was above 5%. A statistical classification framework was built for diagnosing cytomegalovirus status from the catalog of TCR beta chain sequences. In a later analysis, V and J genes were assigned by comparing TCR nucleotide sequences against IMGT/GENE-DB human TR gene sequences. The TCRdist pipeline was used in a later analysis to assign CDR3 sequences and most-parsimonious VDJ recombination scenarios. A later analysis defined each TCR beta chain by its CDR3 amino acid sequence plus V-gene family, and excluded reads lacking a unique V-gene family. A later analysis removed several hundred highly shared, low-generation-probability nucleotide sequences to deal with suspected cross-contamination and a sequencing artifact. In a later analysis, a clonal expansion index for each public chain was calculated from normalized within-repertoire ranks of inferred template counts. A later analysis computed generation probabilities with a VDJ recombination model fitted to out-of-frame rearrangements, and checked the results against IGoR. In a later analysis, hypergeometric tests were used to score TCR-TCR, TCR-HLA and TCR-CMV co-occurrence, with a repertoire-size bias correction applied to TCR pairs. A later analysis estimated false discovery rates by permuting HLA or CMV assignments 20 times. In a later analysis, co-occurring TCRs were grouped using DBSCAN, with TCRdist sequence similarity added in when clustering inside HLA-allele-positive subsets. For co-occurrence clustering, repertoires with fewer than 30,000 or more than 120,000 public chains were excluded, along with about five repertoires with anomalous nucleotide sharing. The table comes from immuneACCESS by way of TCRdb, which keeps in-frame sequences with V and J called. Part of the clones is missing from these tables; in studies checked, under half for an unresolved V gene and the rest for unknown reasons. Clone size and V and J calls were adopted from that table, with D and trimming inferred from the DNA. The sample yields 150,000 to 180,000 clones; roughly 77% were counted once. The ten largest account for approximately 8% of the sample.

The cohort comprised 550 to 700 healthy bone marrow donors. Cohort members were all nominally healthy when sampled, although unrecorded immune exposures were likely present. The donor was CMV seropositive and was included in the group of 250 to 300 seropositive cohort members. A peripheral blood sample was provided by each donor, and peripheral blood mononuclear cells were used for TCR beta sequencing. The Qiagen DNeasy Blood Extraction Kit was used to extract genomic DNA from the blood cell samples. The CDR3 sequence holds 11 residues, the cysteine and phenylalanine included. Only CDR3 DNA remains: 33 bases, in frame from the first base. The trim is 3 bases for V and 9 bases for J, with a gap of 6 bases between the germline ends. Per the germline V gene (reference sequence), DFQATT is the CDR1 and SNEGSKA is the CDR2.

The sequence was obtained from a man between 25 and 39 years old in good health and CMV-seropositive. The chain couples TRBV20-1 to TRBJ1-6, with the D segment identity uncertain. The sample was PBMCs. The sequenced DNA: TGCAGTGCTAGCTCCAGTTCACCCCTCCACTTT. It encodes CSASSSSPLHF.